What follows describes a single T cell receptor (beta chain). The entry originates in a study of T cell changes during pregnancy in multiple sclerosis. The V gene's germline CDR1 is SQVTM and CDR2 ANQGSEA. The V end lost 4 bases, the J end lost 1 base, and 11 bases lay between the germline ends. The CDR3 extends over 13 amino acids. Produced via immunoSEQ multiplex PCR; TCRdb's table is partial and in-frame only. The sample lists around 56,000 clones, 90% seen once, with around 2.1% in the top ten. The source was peripheral blood, collected in the first trimester of pregnancy. This receptor was obtained from a female donor in good health, enrolled as a control in a pregnancy study. The V gene is TRBV29-1, the J gene TRBJ2-7; D remains unclear. The CDR3 spells CSVAATASYEQYF. The DNA for the CDR3 is TGCAGCGTTGCAGCGACTGCTTCCTACGAGCAGTACTTC.